This TCR beta chain was profiled in a study of human T cells and chemical hapten exposure. Study in general: All patients underwent weekly scalp dosing with diphenylcyclopropenone for the full approximately 25-week study. The patch tests put 0.01% DPC on the skin of the upper back and were read 6 days later.

Authors' methods: Sample-level TCR yields exhibited a median of approximately 89,000, with a range of about 20,000 to 700,000. TCRdb passed the RACE reads through MiXCR, listing each CDR3 protein once. The authors' filters were not applied to this entry. Of tens of thousands of distinct CDR3 sequences in the sample, approximately 10% were seen once. The time point denotes: patch test 2, 6 weeks after DPC sensitization. Sample treatment: therapeutic diphenylcyclopropenone sensitization with weekly scalp DPC. V shed 9 bases and J shed 3 bases, with 24 bases lying between them. The CDR3 is 17 amino acids. Germline CDR1 is MDHEN and CDR2 is SYDVKM.

The chain joins TRBV28 to TRBJ1-5; D gene uncertain. The sample consisted of whole blood, taken in connection with sensitization to the hapten diphenylcyclopropenone (DPC). The receptor was derived from a man aged 40-49 years with alopecia areata. Some clones in this sample may be carry-over from other donors' samples. CDR3 loop: CASGLNRLRRLNQPQHF. Here the CDR3 DNA reads TGTGCCAGTGGACTTAACCGGCTCCGTAGGCTCAATCAGCCCCAGCATTTT.